A selection of T cell receptor beta chains follows, all from one sample in a study of blood T cell repertoires in COVID-19. The repertoire was sequenced with immunoSEQ multiplex PCR; TCRdb's copy has only in-frame clones and lacks some. Of about 98,000 clones listed, about 86% were seen once; the top ten hold roughly 4%. The specimen sequenced was peripheral blood. The receptors were gathered from a man in his sixties with acute or convalescent COVID-19. Both conserved end residues are part of each CDR3. The order of the fields is J gene, D gene, clone size, V gene, CDR3 protein, CDR3 DNA. The D gene is left open where the match is weak. Clone size is shown for a subset of rows, as once, few, many or a class of expanded clone.

TRBJ2-3	TRBD2	NA	TRBV4-3	CASSQELAGAAGDTQYF	TGCGCCAGCAGCCAAGAATTAGCGGGAGCGGCGGGCGATACGCAGTATTTT
TRBJ2-3	TRBD2	NA	TRBV5-1	CASSPSGTSGGTDTQYF	TGCGCCAGCAGCCCGTCCGGGACTAGCGGGGGCACAGATACGCAGTATTTT
TRBJ1-1	NA	few	TRBV11-3	CASSLYDNSPEAFF	TGTGCCAGCAGCTTATACGATAACAGCCCTGAAGCTTTCTTT
TRBJ2-2	NA	NA	TRBV28	CASRLGGSPGELFF	TGTGCCAGCAGGCTAGGTGGAAGTCCCGGGGAGCTGTTTTTT
TRBJ2-3	NA	NA	TRBV6-2/TRBV6-3	CASSTVTGTWGTDTQYF	TGTGCCAGCAGTACGGTAACCGGGACTTGGGGCACAGATACGCAGTATTTT
TRBJ1-1	NA	once	TRBV6-5	CASRKGLDTEAFF	TGTGCCAGCAGGAAGGGGTTGGACACTGAAGCTTTCTTT
TRBJ2-2	TRBD1	few	TRBV10-3	CAISPQGASNTGELFF	TGTGCCATCAGCCCACAGGGGGCCTCGAACACCGGGGAGCTGTTTTTT
TRBJ1-4	TRBD1	NA	TRBV30	CAWRQGATNEKLFF	TGTGCCTGGAGACAGGGGGCAACTAATGAAAAACTGTTTTTT
TRBJ2-6	TRBD1	NA	TRBV11-2	CASSHSGQGVLSGANVLTF	TGTGCCAGCAGCCACAGTGGACAGGGCGTTCTCTCTGGGGCCAACGTCCTGACTTTC
TRBJ1-1	NA	NA	TRBV19	CASSTWTSMNTEAFF	TGTGCCAGTAGTACCTGGACAAGTATGAACACTGAAGCTTTCTTT
TRBJ2-1	TRBD1	NA	TRBV2	CASSERGTGGYNEQFF	TGTGCCAGCAGTGAACGGGGGACAGGGGGATACAATGAGCAGTTCTTC
TRBJ2-2	NA	few	TRBV5-1	CASSTDSSTGELFF	TGCGCCAGCAGCACGGACAGCTCTACCGGGGAGCTGTTTTTT
TRBJ2-1	NA	NA	TRBV19	CASRRVSANEQFF	TGTGCCAGTAGGAGGGTTTCGGCCAATGAGCAGTTCTTC
TRBJ1-4	TRBD1	NA	TRBV5-6	CASSLIDRGEEKLFF	TGTGCCAGCAGCTTGATCGACAGGGGAGAAGAAAAACTGTTTTTT
TRBJ1-6	NA	few	TRBV11-2	CASSANPNSPLHF	TGTGCCAGCAGCGCGAACCCCAATTCACCCCTCCACTTT
TRBJ1-4	NA	NA	TRBV25-1	CASSDEGSGKLFF	TGTGCCAGCAGTGACGAGGGATCGGGAAAACTGTTTTTT
TRBJ2-3	TRBD2	NA	TRBV6-5	CASTSGGDTQYF	TGTGCCAGCACCTCGGGGGGAGATACGCAGTATTTT
TRBJ1-1	NA	NA	TRBV29-1	CSAEQGRGTEAFF	TGCAGCGCTGAACAGGGTAGGGGCACTGAAGCTTTCTTT
TRBJ2-1	NA	NA	TRBV12-5	CASGLSGISYNEQFF	TGTGCTAGTGGTTTGTCGGGTATATCCTACAATGAGCAGTTCTTC
TRBJ1-1	NA	few	TRBV12-3/TRBV12-4	CASSLQVITEAFF	TGTGCCAGCAGTTTACAGGTCATCACTGAAGCTTTCTTT
TRBJ2-1	TRBD2	NA	TRBV11-2	CASIAGKSSYNEQFF	TGTGCCAGCATAGCGGGGAAGAGCTCCTACAATGAGCAGTTCTTC
TRBJ2-1	TRBD2	NA	TRBV19	CASSNPGGNEQFF	TGTGCCAGTAGTAACCCGGGGGGGAATGAGCAGTTCTTC
TRBJ2-3	NA	NA	TRBV5-4	CASSLAGQLSPDTQYF	TGTGCCAGCAGCTTGGCAGGACAGCTTTCCCCAGATACGCAGTATTTT
TRBJ1-5	NA	NA	TRBV7-9	CASSLYRDQPQHF	TGTGCCAGCAGCTTATATCGAGATCAGCCCCAGCATTTT
TRBJ2-2	NA	NA	TRBV24-1	CATSHPVADNTGELFF	TGTGCCACCAGTCATCCAGTAGCCGACAACACCGGGGAGCTGTTTTTT
TRBJ1-1	NA	NA	TRBV19	CASSIREYTEAFF	TGTGCCAGTAGTATACGGGAATACACTGAAGCTTTCTTT
TRBJ2-3	TRBD1	NA	TRBV19	CASTRGLLTDTQYF	TGTGCCAGTACAAGGGGGCTACTTACAGATACGCAGTATTTT
TRBJ2-7	TRBD2	few	TRBV2	CASSGEAGAEQYF	TGTGCCAGCAGTGGGGAAGCGGGGGCCGAGCAGTACTTC
TRBJ1-2	TRBD1	once	TRBV3-1/TRBV3-2	CASSQAQSAGTVDGYTF	TGTGCCAGCAGCCAAGCCCAAAGCGCAGGGACAGTTGATGGCTACACCTTC
TRBJ1-2	TRBD1	NA	TRBV25-1	CVSGGFYGYTF	TGTGTTTCAGGGGGGTTCTATGGCTACACCTTC
TRBJ2-1	TRBD2	NA	TRBV11-3	CASSYDGTKLNEQFF	TGTGCCAGCAGCTACGACGGGACTAAGCTTAATGAGCAGTTCTTC
TRBJ1-6	TRBD1	NA	TRBV3-1/TRBV3-2	CASSQVTGSASNSPLHF	TGTGCCAGCAGCCAAGTGACAGGGAGTGCGAGTAATTCACCCCTCCACTTT
TRBJ1-2	NA	once	TRBV3-1/TRBV3-2	CASSPSARDGYTF	TGTGCCAGCAGCCCTTCGGCCCGGGATGGCTACACCTTC
TRBJ1-1	NA	NA	TRBV9	CASSVARDTDTEAFF	TGTGCCAGCAGCGTAGCCCGGGACACCGACACTGAAGCTTTCTTT
TRBJ2-3	TRBD2	few	TRBV10-3	CASAGTSGGSDTQYF	TGTGCCAGCGCGGGGACTAGCGGGGGTTCAGATACGCAGTATTTT
TRBJ2-7	TRBD2	NA	TRBV7-9	CASSLPGAGIYEQYF	TGTGCCAGCAGCCTCCCCGGAGCGGGAATTTACGAGCAGTACTTC
TRBJ1-2	TRBD1	NA	TRBV27	CASGRVRQGSTF	TGTGCCAGCGGACGAGTCCGACAGGGGTCGACCTTC
TRBJ2-7	NA	NA	TRBV5-1	CASSSPDSYEQYF	TGCGCCAGCAGCTCGCCGGACAGCTACGAGCAGTACTTC
TRBJ2-3	TRBD1	NA	TRBV11-2	CASSTGQGDTQYF	TGTGCCAGCAGCACGGGACAGGGAGATACGCAGTATTTT
TRBJ2-5	NA	NA	TRBV11-3	CASSLEGVTQYF	TGTGCCAGCAGCTTAGAAGGGGTGACCCAGTACTTC
TRBJ2-2	NA	NA	TRBV23-1	CASSSPVGRTKEDTGELFF	TGCGCCAGCAGTAGCCCTGTGGGGCGCACTAAAGAAGACACCGGGGAGCTGTTTTTT
TRBJ2-5	NA	NA	TRBV7-2	CASSAPPGGETQYF	TGTGCCAGCAGCGCGCCTCCAGGGGGGGAGACCCAGTACTTC